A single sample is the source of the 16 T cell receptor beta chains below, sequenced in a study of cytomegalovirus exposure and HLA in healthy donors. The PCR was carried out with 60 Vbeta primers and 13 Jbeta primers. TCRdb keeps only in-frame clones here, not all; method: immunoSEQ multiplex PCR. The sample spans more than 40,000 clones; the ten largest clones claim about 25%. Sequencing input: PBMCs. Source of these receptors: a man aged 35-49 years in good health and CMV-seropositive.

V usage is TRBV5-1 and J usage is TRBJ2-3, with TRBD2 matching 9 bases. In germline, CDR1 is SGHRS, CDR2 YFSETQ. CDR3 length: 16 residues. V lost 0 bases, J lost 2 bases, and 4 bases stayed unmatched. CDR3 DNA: TGCGCCAGCAGCTTGGGACTAGCGGTTTTCACAGATACGCAGTATTTT. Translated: CASSLGLAVFTDTQYF.

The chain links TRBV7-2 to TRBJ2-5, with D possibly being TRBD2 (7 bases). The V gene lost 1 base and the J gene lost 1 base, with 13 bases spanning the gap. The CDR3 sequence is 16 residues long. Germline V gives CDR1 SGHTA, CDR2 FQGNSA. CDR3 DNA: TGTGCCAGCAGCTTAGTGCTCGGGGGGCTCCAAGAGACCCAGTACTTC. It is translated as CASSLVLGGLQETQYF.

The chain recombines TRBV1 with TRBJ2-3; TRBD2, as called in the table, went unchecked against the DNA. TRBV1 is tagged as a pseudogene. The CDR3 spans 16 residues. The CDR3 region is CTSSPRELPSTDTQYF. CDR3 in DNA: TGCACCAGCAGCCCACGGGAGCTACCTAGCACAGATACGCAGTATTTT.

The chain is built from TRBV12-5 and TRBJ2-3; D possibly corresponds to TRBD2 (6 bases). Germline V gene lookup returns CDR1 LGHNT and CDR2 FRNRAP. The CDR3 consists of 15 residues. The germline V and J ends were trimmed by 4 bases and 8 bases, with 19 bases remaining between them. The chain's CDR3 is CASGSGTGGAGTQYF. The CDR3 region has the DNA TGTGCTAGTGGTTCTGGGACTGGGGGAGCTGGTACGCAGTATTTT. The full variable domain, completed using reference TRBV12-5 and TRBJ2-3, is DARVTQTPRHKVTEMGQEVTMRCQPILGHNTVFWYRQTMMQGLELLAYFRNRAPLDDSGMPKDRFSAEMPDATLATLKIQPSEPRDSAVYFCASGSGTGGAGTQYFGPGTRLTVL.

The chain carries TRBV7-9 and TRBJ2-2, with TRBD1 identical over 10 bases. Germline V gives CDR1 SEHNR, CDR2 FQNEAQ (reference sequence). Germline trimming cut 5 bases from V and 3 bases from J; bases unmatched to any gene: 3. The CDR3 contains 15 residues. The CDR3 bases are TGTGCCAGCAGCCCCGGACAGGGGGACACCGGGGAGCTGTTTTTT. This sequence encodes CASSPGQGDTGELFF.

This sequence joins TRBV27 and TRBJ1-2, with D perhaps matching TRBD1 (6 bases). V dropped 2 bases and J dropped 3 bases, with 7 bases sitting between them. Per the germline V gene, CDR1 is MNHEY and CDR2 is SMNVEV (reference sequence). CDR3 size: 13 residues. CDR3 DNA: TGTGCCAGCAGTTTAAACAGGGACTATGGCTACACCTTC. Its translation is CASSLNRDYGYTF.

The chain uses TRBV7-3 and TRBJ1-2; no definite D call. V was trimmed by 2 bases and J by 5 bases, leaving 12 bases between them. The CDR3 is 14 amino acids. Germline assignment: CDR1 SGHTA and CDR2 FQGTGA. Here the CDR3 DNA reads TGTGCCAGCAGCTTATCGGCAGGCACTTATGGCTACACCTTC. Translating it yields CASSLSAGTYGYTF.

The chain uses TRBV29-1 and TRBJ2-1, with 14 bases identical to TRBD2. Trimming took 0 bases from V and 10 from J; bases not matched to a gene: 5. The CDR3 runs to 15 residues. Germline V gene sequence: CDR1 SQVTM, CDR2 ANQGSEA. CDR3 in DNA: TGCAGCGTTGAAGATAGGGGACTAGCGGGAGTAGAGCAGTTCTTC. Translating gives CSVEDRGLAGVEQFF.

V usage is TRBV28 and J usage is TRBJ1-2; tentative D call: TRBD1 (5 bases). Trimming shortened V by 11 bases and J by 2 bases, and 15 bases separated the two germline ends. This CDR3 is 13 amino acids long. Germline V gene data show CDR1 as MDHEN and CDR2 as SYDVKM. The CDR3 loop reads CAVPQRQNYGYTF. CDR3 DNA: TGTGCCGTCCCCCAACGACAGAACTATGGCTACACCTTC.

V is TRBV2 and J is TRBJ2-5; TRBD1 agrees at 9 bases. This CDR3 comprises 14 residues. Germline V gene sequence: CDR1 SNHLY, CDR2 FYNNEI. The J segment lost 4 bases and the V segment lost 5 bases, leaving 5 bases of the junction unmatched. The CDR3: CASSLQGAGETQYF. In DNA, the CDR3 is TGTGCCAGCAGTCTACAGGGGGCCGGAGAGACCCAGTACTTC.

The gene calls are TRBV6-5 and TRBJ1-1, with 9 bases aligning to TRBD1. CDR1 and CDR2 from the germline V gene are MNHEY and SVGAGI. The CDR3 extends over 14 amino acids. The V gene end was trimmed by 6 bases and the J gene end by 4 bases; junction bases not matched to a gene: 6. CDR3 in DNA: TGTGCCAGCAGCGTCCAACAGGGGGCCACTGAAGCTTTCTTT. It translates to CASSVQQGATEAFF.

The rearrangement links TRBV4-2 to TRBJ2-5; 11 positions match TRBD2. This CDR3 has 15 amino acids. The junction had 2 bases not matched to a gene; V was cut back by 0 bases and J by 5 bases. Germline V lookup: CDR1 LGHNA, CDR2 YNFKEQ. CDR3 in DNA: TGTGCCAGCAGCCAAGATAGCGGGGGGGCGGAGACCCAGTACTTC. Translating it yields CASSQDSGGAETQYF.

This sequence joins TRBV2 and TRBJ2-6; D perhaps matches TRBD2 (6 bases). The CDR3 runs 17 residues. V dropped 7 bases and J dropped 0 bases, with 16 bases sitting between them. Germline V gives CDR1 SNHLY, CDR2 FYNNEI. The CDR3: CASKSGLTNSGANVLTF. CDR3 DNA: TGTGCCAGCAAATCGGGACTTACTAACTCTGGGGCCAACGTCCTGACTTTC. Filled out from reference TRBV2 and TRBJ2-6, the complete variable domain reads EPEVTQTPSHQVTQMGQEVILRCVPISNHLYFYWYRQILGQKVEFLVSFYNNEISEKSEIFDDQFSVERPDGSNFTLKIRSTKLEDSAMYFCASKSGLTNSGANVLTFGAGSRLTVL.

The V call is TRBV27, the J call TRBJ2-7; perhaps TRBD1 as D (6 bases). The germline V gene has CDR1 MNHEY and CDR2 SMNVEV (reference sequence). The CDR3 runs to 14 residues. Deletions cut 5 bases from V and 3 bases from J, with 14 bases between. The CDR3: CASSQGGASYEQYF. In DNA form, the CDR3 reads TGTGCCAGCAGTCAAGGGGGAGCCAGCTACGAGCAGTACTTC.

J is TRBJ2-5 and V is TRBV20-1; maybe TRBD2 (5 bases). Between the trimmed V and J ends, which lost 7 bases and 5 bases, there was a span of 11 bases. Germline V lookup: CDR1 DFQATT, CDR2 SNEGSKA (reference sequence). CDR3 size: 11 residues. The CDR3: CSVAGGETQYF. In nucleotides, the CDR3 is TGCAGTGTGGCAGGAGGCGAGACCCAGTACTTC.

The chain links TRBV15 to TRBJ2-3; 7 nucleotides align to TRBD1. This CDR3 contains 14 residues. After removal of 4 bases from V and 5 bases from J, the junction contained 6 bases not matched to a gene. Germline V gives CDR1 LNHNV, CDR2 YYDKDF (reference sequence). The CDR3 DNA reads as TGTGCCACCAGCACCCGACAGGGTAAAGATACGCAGTATTTT. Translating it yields CATSTRQGKDTQYF.